This TCR beta chain was identified during a study of shared clonotypes between healthy human individuals. The repertoire was sequenced with immunoSEQ multiplex PCR; TCRdb's copy has only in-frame clones and lacks some. The table lists 1,400,000 or so clones, roughly 98.5% of them singletons. J gave up 2 bases and V 3 bases, and 3 bases lay outside the gene matches. The CDR3 runs 15 residues. Looked up from germline, CDR1 is SGHRS and CDR2 is YFSETQ. The sample comprised naive CD4+ T cells sorted from blood. The subset is: CD45RA+ positively selected. This TCR was sampled from a man aged 25-45 years in good health. The chain couples TRBV5-1 to TRBJ2-1; 9 bases align to TRBD2. The CDR3 loop is CASSSTSGTYNEQFF. CDR3 sequence (DNA): TGCGCCAGCAGCTCGACTAGCGGCACCTACAATGAGCAGTTCTTC.